A selection of T cell receptor beta chains follows, all from one sample in a study of T cell responses to AZD1222 COVID-19 vaccine. Clones were read by immunoSEQ multiplex PCR, and TCRdb kept only the in-frame ones, dropping some. This sample carries approximately 160,000 clones, around 94% of them seen once, and the ten largest clones take 5.1%. The sample here was peripheral blood, taken 28 days after the second AZD1222 dose. These receptor sequences come from an adult who received the AZD1222 COVID-19 vaccine. CDR3s include the opening cysteine and the closing phenylalanine or tryptophan. A D gene is named only where the DNA matches it firmly. Not every row has a clone size; where given, it reads once, few, many or a size class.

v_call	cdr3_length	clone_size	d_call	j_call	cdr3_aa	cdr3_nt
TRBV6-6	17	-	TRBD2	TRBJ2-2	CASSRNPLAGDTGELFF	TGTGCCAGCAGTCGCAACCCCCTAGCGGGCGACACCGGGGAGCTGTTTTTT
TRBV19	15	-	TRBD1	TRBJ1-4	CASSPYRDRDEKLFF	TGTGCCAGTAGTCCTTACCGGGACAGGGATGAAAAACTGTTTTTT
TRBV6-5	15	once	TRBD1	TRBJ1-2	CAIPDRGQDNYGYTF	TGTGCCATCCCCGACAGGGGCCAAGACAACTATGGCTACACCTTC
TRBV7-8	18	few	TRBD2	TRBJ2-5	CASSLVATSGAIQETQYF	TGTGCCAGCAGCTTAGTGGCGACTAGCGGAGCTATTCAAGAGACCCAGTACTTC
TRBV10-3	13	-	-	TRBJ1-6	CAMGTGNNSPLHF	TGTGCCATGGGGACGGGGAATAATTCACCCCTCCACTTT
TRBV2	13	-	-	TRBJ2-1	CASRVDRNNEQFF	TGTGCCAGCAGGGTAGACAGAAACAATGAGCAGTTCTTC
TRBV9	16	-	-	TRBJ2-5	CASSVATGLPPETQYF	TGTGCCAGCAGCGTAGCTACGGGACTCCCCCCGGAGACCCAGTACTTC
TRBV5-4	14	-	-	TRBJ2-5	CASSLDGRGETQYF	TGTGCCAGCAGCTTGGACGGGAGAGGGGAGACCCAGTACTTC
TRBV6-1	14	many	-	TRBJ1-5	CASSEGQENQPQHF	TGTGCCAGCAGTGAAGGGCAGGAGAATCAGCCCCAGCATTTT
TRBV5-5	15	-	-	TRBJ2-2	CASSPSGILTGELFF	TGTGCCAGCAGCCCTTCCGGGATCCTCACCGGGGAGCTGTTTTTT
TRBV11-2	14	-	-	TRBJ1-5	CASRDSDNNQPQHF	TGTGCCAGCAGAGACTCGGACAACAATCAGCCCCAGCATTTT
TRBV5-1	15	once	-	TRBJ1-4	CASSPEGQGGEKLFF	TGCGCCAGCAGCCCGGAAGGGCAGGGTGGTGAAAAACTGTTTTTT
TRBV7-6	15	-	TRBD1	TRBJ2-1	CATANPGQVYNEQFF	TGTGCCACAGCAAACCCGGGACAGGTGTACAATGAGCAGTTCTTC
TRBV19	15	-	TRBD2	TRBJ2-1	CASSRTSGLYNEQFF	TGTGCCAGTAGTCGGACTAGCGGACTTTACAATGAGCAGTTCTTC
TRBV30	13	once	-	TRBJ2-7	CAWSVRHPYEQYF	TGTGCCTGGAGTGTACGACACCCCTACGAGCAGTACTTC
TRBV28	15	-	TRBD1	TRBJ2-3	CASTGTGYNTDTQYF	TGTGCCAGCACTGGGACAGGGTATAACACAGATACGCAGTATTTT
TRBV7-2	16	-	TRBD1	TRBJ2-7	CASSPRQGFVSYEQYF	TGTGCCAGCAGCCCGAGACAGGGATTCGTCTCCTACGAGCAGTACTTC
TRBV7-8	14	few	TRBD2	TRBJ2-1	CASSGTNSYNEQFF	TGTGCCAGCAGCGGGACTAACTCCTACAATGAGCAGTTCTTC
TRBV16	15	-	-	TRBJ1-5	CASSHPTGPYQPQHF	TGTGCCAGCAGCCATCCGACAGGACCGTATCAGCCCCAGCATTTT
TRBV30	15	once	TRBD1	TRBJ1-2	CAWSIVTGAAYGYTF	TGTGCCTGGAGTATTGTGACAGGGGCTGCCTATGGCTACACCTTC
TRBV7-2	15	few	-	TRBJ2-7	CASSLSKGPSYEQYF	TGTGCCAGCAGCTTATCGAAAGGACCCTCCTACGAGCAGTACTTC
TRBV27	15	few	-	TRBJ2-7	CASSLGVAASYEQYF	TGTGCCAGCAGTTTAGGGGTAGCGGCGTCCTACGAGCAGTACTTC
TRBV6-2/TRBV6-3	17	-	-	TRBJ2-3	CASSYSLRDLTAYTQYF	TGTGCCAGCAGTTACAGCCTTAGGGACTTGACAGCGTATACGCAGTATTTT
TRBV6-5	14	-	TRBD1	TRBJ1-1	CASTKGQAYTEAFF	TGTGCCAGCACTAAGGGACAGGCGTACACTGAAGCTTTCTTT
TRBV7-9	15	-	TRBD1	TRBJ2-3	CASSLGQGITDTQYF	TGTGCCAGCAGCTTGGGACAGGGGATAACAGATACGCAGTATTTT
TRBV28	15	-	-	TRBJ1-5	CASSTPGLSNQPQHF	TGTGCCAGCAGTACCCCAGGGCTTAGCAATCAGCCCCAGCATTTT
TRBV6-2/TRBV6-3	15	-	TRBD1	TRBJ1-5	CASSRDRGLHQPQHF	TGTGCCAGCAGCCGGGACAGGGGGCTCCATCAGCCCCAGCATTTT
TRBV4-1	16	-	TRBD1	TRBJ2-7	CASSQDPGQISYEQYF	TGCGCCAGCAGCCAAGATCCGGGACAGATATCCTACGAGCAGTACTTC
TRBV29-1	13	-	-	TRBJ2-5	CSVGLGVLETQYF	TGCAGCGTCGGACTCGGCGTATTGGAGACCCAGTACTTC
TRBV5-8	16	-	-	TRBJ2-7	CASSLGLRDKSYEQYF	TGTGCCAGCAGCTTGGGGTTGAGGGACAAATCCTACGAGCAGTACTTC
TRBV7-9	13	-	-	TRBJ2-1	CASSPSGWNEQFF	TGTGCCAGCAGCCCTAGTGGCTGGAATGAGCAGTTCTTC
TRBV9	15	-	-	TRBJ1-6	CASSVAIRGDSPLHF	TGTGCCAGCAGCGTAGCTATTCGGGGAGATTCACCCCTCCACTTT